This paragraph covers one T cell receptor (beta chain) sequence. The data originate from a study of cytomegalovirus exposure and HLA in healthy donors. CDR3 size: 16 residues. Looked up from germline, CDR1 is SGHTA and CDR2 is FQGNSA. V was shortened by 1 base and J by 3 bases, with 12 bases between the two germline ends. Vbeta (60) and Jbeta (13) primers were used in the PCR. TCRdb keeps only in-frame clones here, not all; method: immunoSEQ multiplex PCR. This table holds about 130,000 clones, roughly 80% found once. This chain connects TRBV7-2 to TRBJ1-4, with D possibly TRBD1 on 6 matching bases. This TCR derives from a male donor in good health and CMV-seronegative. Sample: PBMCs. CDR3 DNA: TGTGCCAGCAGCTTAGTTCGGGGGGCGTCTAATGAAAAACTGTTTTTT. This sequence encodes CASSLVRGASNEKLFF.